This TCR beta chain was identified during a study of CD8+CD57+ T cells in acquired aplastic anemia. Study-level information: On average, sorted CD4+ and CD8+ cells gave 3 to 4 ug of DNA.

The template used for profiling TCR beta VDJ and CDR3 was genomic DNA. TCRdb re-called the reads through MiXCR, storing one row per CDR3 protein. The sample records around 200,000 distinct CDR3 sequences, more than 60% being singletons. Of note for this clonotype: Its antigen is not identified.

V lost 4 bases, J lost 5 bases, and 12 bases lay in between. The CDR3 covers 13 residues. Germline assignment: CDR1 SGHVS and CDR2 FNYEAQ. Study results and caveats: CD8+ Simpson's diversity in patients was not significantly different from that in controls.

All patients picked for sequencing had shown, by flow cytometry, an expansion of CD8+CD57+ cells. Diagnosis of severe acquired aplastic anemia applied to all patients. This TCR was sampled from a human donor with aplastic anemia. Sequenced material: sorted CD4+, CD8+, or CD8+CD57+ T cells (not recorded which) from PBMCs. The rearrangement joins TRBV7-6 to TRBJ2-7; no reliable D call. CDR3 protein: CASSSGWGNEQYF. The CDR3 nucleotides are TGTGCCAGCAGCTCCGGATGGGGTAACGAGCAGTACTTC.